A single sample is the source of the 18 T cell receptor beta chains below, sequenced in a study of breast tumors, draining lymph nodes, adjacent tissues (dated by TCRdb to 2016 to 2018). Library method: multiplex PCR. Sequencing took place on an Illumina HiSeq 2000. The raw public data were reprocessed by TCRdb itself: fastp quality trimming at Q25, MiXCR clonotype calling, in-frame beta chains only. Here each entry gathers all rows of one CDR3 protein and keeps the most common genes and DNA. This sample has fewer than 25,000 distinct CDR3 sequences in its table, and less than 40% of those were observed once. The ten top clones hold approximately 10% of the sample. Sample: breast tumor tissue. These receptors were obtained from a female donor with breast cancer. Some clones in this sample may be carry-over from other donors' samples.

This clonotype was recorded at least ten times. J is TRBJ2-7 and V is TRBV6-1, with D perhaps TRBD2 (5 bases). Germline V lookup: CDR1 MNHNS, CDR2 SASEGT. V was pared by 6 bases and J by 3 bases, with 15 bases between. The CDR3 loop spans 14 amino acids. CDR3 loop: CASRSLATIYEQYF. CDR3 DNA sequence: TGTGCCAGCAGGTCGTTAGCGACAATCTACGAGCAGTACTTC.

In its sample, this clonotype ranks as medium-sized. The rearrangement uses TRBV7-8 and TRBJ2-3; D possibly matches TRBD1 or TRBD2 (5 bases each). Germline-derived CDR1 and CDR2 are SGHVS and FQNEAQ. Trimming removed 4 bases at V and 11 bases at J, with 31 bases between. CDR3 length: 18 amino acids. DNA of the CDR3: TGTGCCAGCAGCTACGCACCCGGGGCGCGTGGGTGGACTGATCAGCAGTATTTT. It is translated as CASSYAPGARGWTDQQYF. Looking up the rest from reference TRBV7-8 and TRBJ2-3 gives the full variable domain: GAGVSQSPRYKVAKRGQDVALRCDPISGHVSLFWYQQALGQGPEFLTYFQNEAQLDKSGLPSDRFFAERPEGSVSTLKIQRTQQEDSAVYLCASSYAPGARGWTDQQYFGPGTRLTVL.

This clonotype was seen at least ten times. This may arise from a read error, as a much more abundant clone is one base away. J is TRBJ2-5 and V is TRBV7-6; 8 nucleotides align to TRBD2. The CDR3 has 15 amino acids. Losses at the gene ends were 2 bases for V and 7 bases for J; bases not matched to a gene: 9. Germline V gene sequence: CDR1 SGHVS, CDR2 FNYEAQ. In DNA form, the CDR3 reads TGTGCCAGCAGCTTATTTTTCGGGGGGGGGGGGACCCAGTACTTC. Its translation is CASSLFFGGGGTQYF.

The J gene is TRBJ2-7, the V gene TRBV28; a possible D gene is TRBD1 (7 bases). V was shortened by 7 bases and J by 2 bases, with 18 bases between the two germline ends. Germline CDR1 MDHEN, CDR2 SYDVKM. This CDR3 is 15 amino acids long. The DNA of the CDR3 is TGTGCCAGCAACTTACCAGGGGGGAGAGCCTACGAGCAGTACTTC. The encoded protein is CASNLPGGRAYEQYF.

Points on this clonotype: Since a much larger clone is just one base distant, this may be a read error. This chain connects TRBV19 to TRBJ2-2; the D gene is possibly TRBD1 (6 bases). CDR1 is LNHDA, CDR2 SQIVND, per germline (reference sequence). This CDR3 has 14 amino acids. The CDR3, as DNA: TGTGCCAGTAATAAGGGACACCAGACCGGGAAGCTGTTTTTT. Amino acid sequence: CASNKGHQTGKLFF.

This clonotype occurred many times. The CDR3 sequence: CASSPTGGGQPQHF. CDR3 nucleotide sequence: TGCGCCAGCAGCCCTACAGGGGGCGGACAGCCCCAGCATTTT. The gene calls are TRBV5-1 and TRBJ1-5; 9 positions agree with TRBD1. CDR1 is SGHRS and CDR2 is YFSETQ in the germline V gene. This CDR3 has 14 amino acids. Trimming removed 4 bases from V and 7 bases from J; junction bases left unmatched: 6.

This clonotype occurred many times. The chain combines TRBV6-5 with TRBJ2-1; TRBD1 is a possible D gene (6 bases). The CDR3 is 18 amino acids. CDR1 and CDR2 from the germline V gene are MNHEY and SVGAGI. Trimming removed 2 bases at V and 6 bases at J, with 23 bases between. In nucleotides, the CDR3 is TGTGCCAGCAGTTACCTCGGCAAGACAGGCGCCACTAGCAATGAGCAGTTCTTC. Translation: CASSYLGKTGATSNEQFF.

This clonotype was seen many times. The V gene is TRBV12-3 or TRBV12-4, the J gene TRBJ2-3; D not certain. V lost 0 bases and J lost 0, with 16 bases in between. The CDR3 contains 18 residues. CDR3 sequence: CASSLAPRPPTSTDTQYF. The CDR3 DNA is TGTGCCAGCAGTTTAGCGCCCCGTCCGCCTACTAGCACAGATACGCAGTATTTT.

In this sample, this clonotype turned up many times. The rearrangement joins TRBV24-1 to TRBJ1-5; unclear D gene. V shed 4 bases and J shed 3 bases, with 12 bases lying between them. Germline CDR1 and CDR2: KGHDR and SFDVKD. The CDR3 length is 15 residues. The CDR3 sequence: CATSETDGINQPQHF. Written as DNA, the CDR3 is TGTGCCACCAGTGAAACGGACGGAATCAATCAGCCCCAGCATTTT.

CDR3 region: CASSLEFGSHSPLHF. In DNA, the CDR3 is TGTGCCAGCAGTCTGGAATTTGGCTCCCATTCACCCCTCCACTTT. J is TRBJ1-6 and V is TRBV6-1; D uncertain. V dropped 5 bases and J dropped 8 bases, with 16 bases sitting between them. This CDR3 has 15 amino acids. Per germline, CDR1 MNHNS and CDR2 SASEGT.

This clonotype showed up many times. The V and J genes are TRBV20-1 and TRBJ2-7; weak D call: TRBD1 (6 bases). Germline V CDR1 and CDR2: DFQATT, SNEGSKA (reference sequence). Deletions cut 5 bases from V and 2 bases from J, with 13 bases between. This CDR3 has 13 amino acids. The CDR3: CSAVNRAPYEQYF. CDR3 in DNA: TGCAGTGCTGTAAACAGGGCCCCCTACGAGCAGTACTTC.

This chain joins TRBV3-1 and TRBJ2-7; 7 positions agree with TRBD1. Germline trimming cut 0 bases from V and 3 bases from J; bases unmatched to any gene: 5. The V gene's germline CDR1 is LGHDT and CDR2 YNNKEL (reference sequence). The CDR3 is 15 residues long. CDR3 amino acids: CASSQDSPGGYEQYF. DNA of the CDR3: TGTGCCAGCAGCCAAGATTCGCCAGGGGGCTACGAGCAGTACTTC.

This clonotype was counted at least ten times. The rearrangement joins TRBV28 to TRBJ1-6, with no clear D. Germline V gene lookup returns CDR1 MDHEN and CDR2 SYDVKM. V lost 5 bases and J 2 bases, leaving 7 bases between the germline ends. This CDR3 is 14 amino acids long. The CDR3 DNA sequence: TGTGCCAGCAGTGTTATTCCCTATAATTCACCCCTCCACTTT. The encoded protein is CASSVIPYNSPLHF.

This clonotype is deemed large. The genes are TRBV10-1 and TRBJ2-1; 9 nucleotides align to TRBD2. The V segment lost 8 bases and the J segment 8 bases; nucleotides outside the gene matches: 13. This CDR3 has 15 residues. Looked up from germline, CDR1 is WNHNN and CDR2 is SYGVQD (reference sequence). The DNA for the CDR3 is TGCGCCAGCGCCGCAGCGGGAGGCATCTTTGATGAGCAGTTCTTC. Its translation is CASAAAGGIFDEQFF.

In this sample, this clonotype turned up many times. The DNA of the CDR3 is TGTGCCAGCAGCTCAGGGACTAGCGGGAGCAGGGATACGCAGTATTTT. This sequence encodes CASSSGTSGSRDTQYF. The chain has TRBV28 and TRBJ2-3, with 14 bases identical to TRBD2. V was clipped by 6 bases and J by 6 bases; unmatched bases: 8. Germline V gene data show CDR1 as MDHEN and CDR2 as SYDVKM. The CDR3 runs 16 residues.

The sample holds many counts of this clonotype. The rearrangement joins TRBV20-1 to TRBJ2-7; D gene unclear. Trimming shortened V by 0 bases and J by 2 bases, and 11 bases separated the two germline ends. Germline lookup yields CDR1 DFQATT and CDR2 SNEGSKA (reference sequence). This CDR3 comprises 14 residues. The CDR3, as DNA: TGCAGTGCTAGAGATTTTACTGGAACCTACGAGCAGTACTTC. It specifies CSARDFTGTYEQYF.

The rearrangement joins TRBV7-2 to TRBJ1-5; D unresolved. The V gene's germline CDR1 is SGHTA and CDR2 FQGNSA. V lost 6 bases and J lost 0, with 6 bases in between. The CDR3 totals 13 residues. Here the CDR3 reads CASSSYSNQPQHF. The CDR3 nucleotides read TGTGCCAGCAGTAGCTATAGCAATCAGCCCCAGCATTTT.

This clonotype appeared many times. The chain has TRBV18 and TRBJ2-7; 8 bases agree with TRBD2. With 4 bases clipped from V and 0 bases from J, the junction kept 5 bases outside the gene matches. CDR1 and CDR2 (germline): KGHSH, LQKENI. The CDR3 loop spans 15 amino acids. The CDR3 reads CASSRRTSSSYEQYF. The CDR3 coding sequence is TGTGCCAGCTCACGCCGGACTAGCAGCTCCTACGAGCAGTACTTC.